The clone carrying this T cell receptor (beta chain) was observed many times. Germline-derived CDR1 and CDR2 are SGHAT and FQNNGV. This CDR3 contains 14 residues. Losses at the gene ends were 2 bases for V and 8 bases for J; bases not matched to a gene: 3. The record originates from a study of regulatory T cells in long-lasting Graves disease. The time point is: newly diagnosed GD, antithyroid drugs for less than 3 months. Generation of the TCR library employed RNA extracted from PBMCs. American Thyroid Association guidelines were used to diagnose Graves' disease. TCR beta libraries were built with iRepertoire HTBI primers and Arm-PCR of CDR3 regions. TCRdb itself ran the multiplex PCR reads through MiXCR, one entry per CDR3 protein. The table has about 530,000 distinct CDR3 sequences, around 16% seen once. The same specimen was also included in a second study, on T cells in Graves' hyperthyroidism and ophthalmopathy.

The TCR sequence derives from a woman aged 40 to 65 with Graves disease. The rearrangement uses TRBV11-2 and TRBJ2-1, with 10 positions matching TRBD2. Sequenced here: peripheral blood mononuclear cells (PBMCs), sampled at new diagnosis, from a patient treated with antithyroid drugs. CDR3 coding DNA: TGTGCCAGCAGCTTACAGCGGGGGGGCCATGAGCAGTTCTTC. Its translation: CASSLQRGGHEQFF.